Reported below is one TCR beta chain. The data originate from a study of CD8 T cells in ankylosing spondylitis. A single record per CDR3 protein comes from TCRdb applying MiXCR to the 5' RACE reads. Of 250,000 to 350,000 distinct CDR3 sequences listed, more than 20% are singletons. This clonotype was obtained from a female donor with ankylosing spondylitis or in good health (not recorded which). The sample was blood, either unsorted or a sorted T cell fraction (not recorded which).

CDR3 sequence: CSAMPDLGTDTQYF. The CDR3 region has the DNA TGCAGCGCGATGCCCGATCTGGGAACAGATACGCAGTATTTT. The chain employs TRBV29-1 and TRBJ2-3, with D unclear. V lost 7 bases and J lost 3, with 17 bases in between. The CDR3 consists of 14 residues. Germline V gene lookup returns CDR1 SQVTM and CDR2 ANQGSEA.